Below, 17 T cell receptor beta chains from the same sample are listed, as sequenced in a study of identical twins. TCRdb itself ran the 5' RACE reads through MiXCR, one entry per CDR3 protein. This sample has 700,000 or so distinct CDR3 sequences; around 21% occur once, and the top ten carry around 4.4%. These data also featured in a second study, about T cells expressing NK-cell markers.

Specimen: PBMCs. Source of these receptors: a woman under 30 in good health.

This clonotype came up a few times. The rearrangement uses TRBV2 and TRBJ2-7; D is uncertain. Trimming stripped 5 bases from V and 3 bases from J, with 8 bases between. CDR3 length: 12 amino acids. Germline lookup yields CDR1 SNHLY and CDR2 FYNNEI. In nucleotides, the CDR3 is TGTGCCAGCAGTCCCCAGTACTACGAGCAGTACTTC. Translation: CASSPQYYEQYF.

V usage is TRBV20-1 and J usage is TRBJ2-7; the D is unclear. This CDR3 is built from 14 residues. Trimming took off 2 bases at V and 6 bases at J, with 17 bases between the two ends. Germline V gene data show CDR1 as DFQATT and CDR2 as SNEGSKA (reference sequence). The CDR3 nucleotides are TGCAGTGCTAGAAACCCACGAGGTCTGGGCGAGCAGTACTTC. Translating it yields CSARNPRGLGEQYF.

This clonotype was counted only a few times. The chain joins TRBV10-2 to TRBJ2-3, with 8 bases aligning to TRBD1. V lost 4 bases, J lost 1 base, and 10 bases stayed unmatched. This CDR3 region has 17 residues. The germline V gene has CDR1 WSHSY and CDR2 SAAADI. The CDR3 region is CASSASTGVSGTDTQYF. The CDR3 DNA reads as TGCGCCAGCAGTGCCTCGACAGGGGTATCGGGCACAGATACGCAGTATTTT.

This clonotype has only a few counts. The V call is TRBV29-1, the J call TRBJ1-2, with TRBD1 as a possible D gene (6 bases). V was pared by 4 bases and J by 5 bases, with 11 bases between. The CDR3 runs to 12 residues. CDR1 and CDR2 from the germline V gene are SQVTM and ANQGSEA. In DNA form, the CDR3 reads TGCAGCGTTGCGGGGCAGGGGTATGGCTACACCTTC. Its translation is CSVAGQGYGYTF.

The rearrangement links TRBV27 to TRBJ2-7; D might be TRBD2 (5 bases). This CDR3 is built from 14 residues. The ends were cut back, 7 bases at V and 7 bases at J, with 20 bases in the middle. Germline V gives CDR1 MNHEY, CDR2 SMNVEV (reference sequence). CDR3 DNA sequence: TGTGCCAGCAAAGAGAGCCCTGTCCCGGGGGAGCAGTACTTC. Protein product: CASKESPVPGEQYF.

In its sample, this clonotype was seen a few times. The rearrangement uses TRBV4-3 and TRBJ2-3; 8 nucleotides line up with TRBD1. After removal of 8 bases from V and 0 bases from J, the junction contained 7 bases not matched to a gene. The CDR3 spans 15 residues. The germline gives CDR1 LGHNA, CDR2 YSLEER. The CDR3 region is CASSPRGHSTDTQYF. In nucleotides, the CDR3 is TGCGCCAGCTCACCCAGGGGGCATAGCACAGATACGCAGTATTTT.

This chain uses TRBV30 with TRBJ2-7; no firm D call. Germline CDR1 is GTSNPN and CDR2 is SVGIG (reference sequence). Trimming stripped 3 bases from V and 5 bases from J, with 20 bases between. This CDR3 comprises 15 residues. This chain's CDR3 is CAWRHPGRPSDEQYF. The CDR3 nucleotides read TGTGCCTGGAGGCACCCGGGCCGGCCTTCCGACGAGCAGTACTTC.

The chain couples TRBV20-1 to TRBJ1-1; perhaps TRBD1 as D (6 bases). The CDR3 is 13 residues long. Germline loops: CDR1 DFQATT, CDR2 SNEGSKA (reference sequence). Trimming removed 3 bases at V and 11 bases at J, with 19 bases between. The DNA of the CDR3 is TGCAGTGCTAGGGGGGCGGGCTTAACTAGGGCTTTCTTT. Translated, it gives CSARGAGLTRAFF.

The chain recombines TRBV29-1 with TRBJ2-7; the match to TRBD1 covers 9 bases. CDR1 is SQVTM and CDR2 is ANQGSEA in the germline V gene. Trimming took 5 bases from V and 4 from J; bases not matched to a gene: 12. The CDR3 sequence is 15 residues long. The DNA for the CDR3 is TGCAGCGTTCTCGCGACCGGGACAGGGAATTACGAGCAGTACTTC. Its protein is CSVLATGTGNYEQYF.

The chain joins TRBV20-1 to TRBJ2-5; 7 bases fit TRBD1. V lost 6 bases, J lost 5 bases, and 6 bases stayed unmatched. CDR3 length equals 12 residues. The germline CDR1 and CDR2 sequences are DFQATT and SNEGSKA (reference sequence). CDR3: CSARGMPETQYF. The CDR3 nucleotides read TGCAGTGCCAGGGGGATGCCGGAGACCCAGTACTTC.

This clonotype appeared a few times. This chain connects TRBV7-8 to TRBJ1-2; 7 positions agree with TRBD1. CDR1 and CDR2 from the germline V gene are SGHVS and FQNEAQ. The ends lost 1 base at V and 2 bases at J; junction bases unmatched: 4. CDR3 size: 15 residues. CDR3 loop: CASSLGRDSNYGYTF. CDR3 bases: TGTGCCAGCAGCTTAGGACGGGACAGCAACTATGGCTACACCTTC.

This clonotype appeared a single time. V and J are TRBV12-3 or TRBV12-4 and TRBJ2-1, with 14 bases fitting TRBD2. The junction had 3 bases not matched to a gene; V was cut back by 6 bases and J by 2 bases. This CDR3 is built from 16 residues. The CDR3 nucleotides read TGTGCCAGCAGCAAGACTAGCGGGAGGGCCTACAATGAGCAGTTCTTC. Translation: CASSKTSGRAYNEQFF.

V is TRBV5-5 and J is TRBJ1-5, with D unresolved. The V end lost 4 bases, the J end lost 0 bases, and 14 bases lay between the germline ends. Looked up from germline, CDR1 is SGHKS and CDR2 is YYEKEE (reference sequence). This CDR3 comprises 16 residues. The DNA of the CDR3 is TGTGCCAGCAGCCAGAGGACCCATGTTAGCAATCAGCCCCAGCATTTT. Its protein product is CASSQRTHVSNQPQHF. Drawing the rest from reference TRBV5-5 and TRBJ1-5, the complete variable domain is DAGVTQSPTHLIKTRGQQVTLRCSPISGHKSVSWYQQVLGQGPQFIFQYYEKEERGRGNFPDRFSARQFPNYSSELNVNALLLGDSALYLCASSQRTHVSNQPQHFGDGTRLSIL.

This clonotype was found many times. V usage is TRBV11-2 and J usage is TRBJ2-1, with 7 bases that match TRBD2. The germline gives CDR1 SGHAT, CDR2 FQNNGV. The length of the CDR3 is 17 residues. Unmatched junction bases numbered 13, after V lost 1 base and J lost 7 bases. In nucleotides, the CDR3 is TGTGCCAGCAGCTTAGTGCCCGGCGGGAGTCGGGGGAATGAGCAGTTCTTC. Encoded protein: CASSLVPGGSRGNEQFF.

This clonotype has just a few counts. The gene calls are TRBV9 and TRBJ2-7; D is perhaps TRBD1 (6 bases). Germline V gene lookup returns CDR1 SGDLS and CDR2 YYNGEE. Trimming removed 3 bases from V and 2 bases from J, with 18 bases in between. The CDR3 consists of 16 residues. In DNA, the CDR3 is TGTGCCAGCAGCGGCGGCGCGAGGGGGAAGACCTACGAGCAGTACTTC. Protein sequence: CASSGGARGKTYEQYF.

This clonotype showed up many times. J is TRBJ1-1 and V is TRBV6-4, with D tentatively TRBD1 (5 bases). Germline CDR1 is MRHNA and CDR2 is SNTAGT. CDR3 length equals 15 residues. The V and J ends lost 2 bases and 3 bases respectively, with 13 bases between them. DNA of the CDR3: TGTGCCAGCAGTGACCGACACGGAGGGGACACTGAAGCTTTCTTT. It specifies CASSDRHGGDTEAFF.

This chain uses TRBV18 with TRBJ2-3, with D maybe TRBD2 (6 bases). This CDR3 comprises 18 residues. Germline CDR1 reads KGHSH; CDR2 reads LQKENI. Trimming cost V 6 bases and J 3 bases, with 25 bases left between them. The CDR3 DNA follows: TGTGCCAGCTCGCCGGGACGGTGGAGGGCGGGTCGGACAGATACGCAGTATTTT. Its translation: CASSPGRWRAGRTDTQYF.